This T cell receptor beta chain was captured in a study of T cell repertoires in cytomegalovirus infection. Study details: CMV epitopes in the study were HLA-C-restricted (recently identified) and HLA-B-restricted (well studied). Based on public TCR beta signatures, there were indications of CMV infection and of a matching HLA type.

Regarding this clonotype: The antigen remains unidentified.

TCRdb redid the calling of the reads with MiXCR, one entry per CDR3 protein. The sample records about 310,000 distinct CDR3 sequences, 20% to 25% being singletons. Findings of the study overall: Adding up the frequency of public TCR beta families identified people who carried CMV plus the relevant HLA. Clonotype analysis showed dominance of the ex vivo response by HLA-C-restricted CMV-specific TCR beta clonotypes.

This CDR3 has 12 amino acids. Germline lookup yields CDR1 ENHRY and CDR2 SYGVKD. Deletions cut 2 bases from V and 5 bases from J, with 6 bases between. The sample was cultured PBMCs, taken from culture after CMV antigen stimulation. V gene TRBV10-3 combines with J gene TRBJ1-1; no clear D gene. The origin of this receptor is a human donor in good health (CMV status not recorded). Some clones in this sample may be carry-over from other donors' samples. The CDR3 protein is CAISEGFTEAFF. The CDR3 nucleotides are TGTGCCATCAGTGAGGGTTTTACTGAAGCTTTCTTT.